The 11 T cell receptor beta chains below were found in one sample sequenced in a study of CD4 and CD8 cells across lung adenocarcinoma regions. MiXCR, applied by TCRdb to the PCR reads, yields one record per CDR3 protein. Of roughly 3,200 distinct CDR3 sequences in the sample, over 55% are singletons; the top ten hold more than 15%. The sample consisted of CD8+ T cells from the margin of a lung tumor. Receptors originate from a female donor with lung adenocarcinoma. The CD4 and CD8 labels of this study may be unreliable.

The chain has TRBV6-1 and TRBJ2-7, with D unclear. Trimming took off 8 bases at V and 3 bases at J, with 20 bases between the two ends. The CDR3 consists of 15 residues. Germline CDR1 MNHNS, CDR2 SASEGT. CDR3: CASRGPGQDYYEQYF. Here the CDR3 DNA reads TGTGCCAGCCGTGGACCCGGGCAGGATTACTACGAGCAGTACTTC.

The chain combines TRBV4-3 with TRBJ2-3; TRBD2 matches 12 bases. J was trimmed by 4 bases and V by 3 bases; bases with no gene match: 5. CDR1 is LGHNA, CDR2 YSLEER, per germline. This CDR3 is built from 16 residues. The CDR3 sequence: CASSQVTSGRADTQYF. The CDR3 DNA follows: TGCGCCAGCAGCCAGGTGACTAGCGGGAGAGCAGATACGCAGTATTTT.

The chain employs TRBV6-5 and TRBJ2-2, with 8 nucleotides matching TRBD1. This CDR3 contains 18 residues. CDR1 is MNHEY and CDR2 is SVGAGI in the germline V gene. J was trimmed by 1 base and V by 5 bases; bases with no gene match: 12. DNA for the CDR3: TGTGCCAGCAGTGTACTGTTCCCAGGGACAGGGAACACCGGGGAGCTGTTTTTT. Translated: CASSVLFPGTGNTGELFF.

This clonotype is termed large. The chain has TRBV6-1 and TRBJ1-4; D not certain. The CDR3 runs 13 residues. The germline gives CDR1 MNHNS, CDR2 SASEGT. V was shortened by 6 bases and J by 6 bases, with 11 bases between the two germline ends. CDR3 in DNA: TGTGCCAGCAGGGGCGCTCTCTATGAAAAACTGTTTTTT. Its translation: CASRGALYEKLFF.

The V call is TRBV6-4, the J call TRBJ2-1, with TRBD2 matching 9 bases. Germline V gives CDR1 MRHNA, CDR2 SNTAGT. This CDR3 region has 16 residues. The trim removed 0 bases at V and 2 bases at J, leaving 2 bases unmatched. CDR3 sequence reads: CASSDSLAGTYNEQFF. The CDR3 region has the DNA TGTGCCAGCAGTGACTCGCTAGCGGGAACCTACAATGAGCAGTTCTTC.

This clonotype is large (0.1 to 1%). The V gene is TRBV6-1, the J gene TRBJ2-1; 10 bases are shared with TRBD2. The germline gives CDR1 MNHNS, CDR2 SASEGT. The CDR3 has 15 amino acids. V lost 5 bases, J lost 2 bases, and 3 bases stayed unmatched. The CDR3 spells CASSRLAGTYNEQFF. Written as DNA, the CDR3 is TGTGCCAGCAGTCGACTAGCGGGTACCTACAATGAGCAGTTCTTC.

The chain couples TRBV6-1 to TRBJ1-1; D is uncertain. Germline assignment: CDR1 MNHNS and CDR2 SASEGT. The CDR3 loop spans 14 amino acids. The V gene lost 5 bases and the J gene lost 0 bases, with 10 bases spanning the gap. The CDR3 sequence is CASSLRYMNTEAFF. Written as DNA, the CDR3 is TGTGCCAGCAGTCTCCGGTACATGAACACTGAAGCTTTCTTT.

V and J are TRBV9 and TRBJ1-1; the D is unclear. V lost 0 bases and J 4 bases, leaving 1 base between the germline ends. CDR1 and CDR2 (germline): SGDLS, YYNGEE. This CDR3 spans 11 amino acids. This CDR3 reads CASSVVTEAFF. The CDR3 nucleotides read TGTGCCAGCAGCGTAGTCACTGAAGCTTTCTTT. Variable domain in full (rest from reference TRBV9 and TRBJ1-1): DSGVTQTPKHLITATGQRVTLRCSPRSGDLSVYWYQQSLDQGLQFLIQYYNGEERAKGNILERFSAQQFPDLHSELNLSSLELGDSALYFCASSVVTEAFFGQGTRLTVV.

The J gene is TRBJ2-5, the V gene TRBV6-1; 9 nucleotides line up with TRBD1. With the DNA end fitting TRBJ2-7 better, the J assignment may be wrong. The germline V gene encodes CDR1 MNHNS and CDR2 SASEGT. The CDR3 loop spans 13 amino acids. DNA of the CDR3: TGTGCCAGCAGGGGGACAGGGCTCTACGAGCAGTACTTC. Translating gives CASRGTGLYEQYF.

This clonotype has just a few counts. The chain is built from TRBV6-1 and TRBJ2-5; 7 bases map to TRBD1. With the DNA end fitting TRBJ2-7 better, the J assignment may be wrong. The CDR3 runs 14 residues. Germline V gives CDR1 MNHNS, CDR2 SASEGT. CDR3 nucleotides: TGTGCCAGCAGACCAGGACAGGTTTCCTACGAGCAGTACTTC. This gives the protein CASRPGQVSYEQYF.

The chain joins TRBV6-1 to TRBJ1-1; 10 bases line up with TRBD1. Germline CDR1 MNHNS, CDR2 SASEGT. This CDR3 is built from 17 residues. Trimming at V came to 4 bases and at J to 0 bases, leaving 8 bases not matched to a gene. For the CDR3, the DNA is TGTGCCAGCAGTGCGCCTCGGGGACAGGGGATGAACACTGAAGCTTTCTTT. This gives the protein CASSAPRGQGMNTEAFF.